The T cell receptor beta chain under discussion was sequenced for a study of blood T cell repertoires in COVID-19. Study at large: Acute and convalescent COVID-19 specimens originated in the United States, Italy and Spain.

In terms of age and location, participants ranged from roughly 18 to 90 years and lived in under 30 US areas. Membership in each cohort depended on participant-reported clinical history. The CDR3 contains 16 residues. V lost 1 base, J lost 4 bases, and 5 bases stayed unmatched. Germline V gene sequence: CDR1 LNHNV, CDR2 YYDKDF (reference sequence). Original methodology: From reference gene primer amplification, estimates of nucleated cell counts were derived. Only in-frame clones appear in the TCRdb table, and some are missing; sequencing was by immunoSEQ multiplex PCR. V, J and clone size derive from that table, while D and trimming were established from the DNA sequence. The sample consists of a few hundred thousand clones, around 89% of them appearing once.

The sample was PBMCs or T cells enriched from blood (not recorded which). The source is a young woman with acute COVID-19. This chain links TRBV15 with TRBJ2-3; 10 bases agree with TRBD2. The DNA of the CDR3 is TGTGCCACCAGCAGAGGCGGCCTAGCGGGAGCAGATACGCAGTATTTT. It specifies CATSRGGLAGADTQYF.